This T cell receptor (beta chain) derives from a study of vaccination and CD4 T cells after COVID-19. About the research overall: Overlapping spike peptides of SARS-CoV-2, HCoV-NL63, HCoV-OC43 and HCoV-229E were used, and cells were stimulated with them. Either a CEFX pool, an HIV-1 Nef pool, or no peptide was added to control cultures.

With the Oncomine TCR Beta short-read assay, DNA from cultured CD4+ T cells was sequenced. TCRdb reprocessed the PCR reads via MiXCR and lists one record per CDR3 protein. The sample yields 1,500 or so distinct CDR3 sequences, around 12% seen once. Indicated treatment: roughly 11-day PBMC culture with coronavirus spike peptide pools or control peptides (ViraFEST assay). CD4+ T lymphocytes from the unexposed donor were collected before the COVID-19 pandemic (2011-2018). Expansion of antigen-specific T cells with peptide pools by ViraFEST preceded sequencing of TCRs. Within the sample, this clonotype is medium-sized. Its antigen is not known. Study-wide points: Going from roughly 22 to 38, median SARS-CoV-2-reactive clonotypes did not rise significantly.

This CDR3 is built from 16 residues. Germline values: CDR1 SNHLY, CDR2 FYNNEI. Trimming took 8 bases from V and 9 from J, leaving 23 bases between them. This chain connects TRBV2 to TRBJ1-6; D unresolved. The sequence came from a human donor in good health. The sequenced sample was CD4+ T cells from blood, cultured in vitro. The CDR3 sequence is CASLRDTGPSSSPLHF. In nucleotides, the CDR3 is TGTGCCAGCCTGAGAGATACCGGGCCTAGTAGTTCACCCCTCCACTTT.